This TCR beta chain was obtained from a study of STAT5B mutations in CD4+ large granular lymphocyte leukemia. The germline CDR1 and CDR2 sequences are SGHTS and YDEGEE. With 0 bases removed from V and 1 base from J, the gap between germline ends came to 13 bases. CDR3 size: 16 residues. The survey-level immunoSEQ assay was used. TCRdb keeps only in-frame clones here, not all; method: immunoSEQ multiplex PCR. Of about 34,000 clones listed, about four fifths were seen once; the top ten hold about 2%. Findings and caveats of the study: Without putative leukemic clones, patient CD4-sorted repertoires remained more clonal than healthy CD4+ repertoires. 8/27 top patient clones versus 2/35 control clones were TRBV06-family.

Control samples were healthy donors' buffy coats. By proportion, this clone is medium-sized. Its target is unknown. Material: CD4+ T cells from blood buffy coats. The chain has TRBV5-8 and TRBJ1-1; no reliable D call. The sequence came from a human donor in good health. Here the CDR3 reads CASSLVNRPQNTEAFF. Here the CDR3 DNA reads TGTGCCAGCAGCTTGGTGAATAGGCCGCAGAACACTGAAGCTTTCTTT.